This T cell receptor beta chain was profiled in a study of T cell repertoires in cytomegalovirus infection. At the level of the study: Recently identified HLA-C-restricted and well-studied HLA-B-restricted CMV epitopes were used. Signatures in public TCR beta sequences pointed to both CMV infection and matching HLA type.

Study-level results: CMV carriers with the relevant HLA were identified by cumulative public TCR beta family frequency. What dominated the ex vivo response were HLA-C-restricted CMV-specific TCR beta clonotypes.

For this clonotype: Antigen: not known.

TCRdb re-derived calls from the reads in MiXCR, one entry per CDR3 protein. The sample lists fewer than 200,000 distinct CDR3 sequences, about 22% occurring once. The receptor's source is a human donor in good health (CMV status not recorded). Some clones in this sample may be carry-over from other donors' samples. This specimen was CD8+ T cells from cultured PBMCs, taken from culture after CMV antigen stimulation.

This CDR3 is CASSRDRVQAFF. For the CDR3, the DNA is TGTGCCAGCAGCCGGGACAGGGTGCAAGCTTTCTTT. The chain has TRBV27 and TRBJ1-1, with 9 nucleotides matching TRBD1. Unmatched junction bases numbered 5, after V lost 6 bases and J lost 9 bases. CDR3 length: 12 residues. The germline V gene has CDR1 MNHEY and CDR2 SMNVEV (reference sequence).